What follows are 21 T cell receptor beta chains derived from one specimen sequenced in a study of Ad26.COV2.S vaccination and SARS-CoV-2 variants. TCRdb's copy holds only in-frame clones and misses some; the assay was immunoSEQ multiplex PCR. The data show about 370,000 clones, 89% seen once. This sample's treatment: some 20 received Ad26.COV2.S at low or high dose, single or two shots; about 5 received placebo; per-sample allocation not given. The investigators took samples on day 63 after the first vaccine or placebo injection. This specimen was peripheral blood, taken in a trial of Ad26.COV2.S vaccine versus placebo. These receptor sequences come from a person between 18 and 59 years old who received the Ad26.COV2.S COVID-19 vaccine or a placebo.

For this clone: Mismatch with germline at one junction end may stem from a read error. The V gene is TRBV5-4, the J gene TRBJ2-3, with D maybe TRBD2 (6 bases). The CDR3 totals 16 residues. The V gene's germline CDR1 is SGHNT and CDR2 YYREEE (reference sequence). CDR3 nucleotides: TGTGCCAGCGGCTTCGATCCGGGAGAATCGCCCTATACGCAGTATTTT. Translating gives CASGFDPGESPYTQYF.

The genes are TRBV6-1 and TRBJ2-3; weak D call: TRBD1 (6 bases). The germline V and J ends were trimmed by 2 bases and 2 bases, with 11 bases remaining between them. The germline V gene encodes CDR1 MNHNS and CDR2 SASEGT. This CDR3 spans 15 amino acids. Written as DNA, the CDR3 is TGTGCCAGCAGTGAACAGGGGTCTAACACAGATACGCAGTATTTT. Translated: CASSEQGSNTDTQYF.

The V gene is TRBV7-2, the J gene TRBJ2-7; D uncertain. Trimming cost V 2 bases and J 3 bases, with 5 bases left between them. There are 12 residues in the CDR3. Per the germline V gene, CDR1 is SGHTA and CDR2 is FQGNSA. The CDR3 spells CASSLTFYEQYF. The CDR3 DNA sequence: TGTGCCAGCAGCTTAACTTTCTACGAGCAGTACTTC.

This chain connects TRBV7-8 to TRBJ1-1; a possible D gene is TRBD1 (5 bases). Germline V lookup: CDR1 SGHVS, CDR2 FQNEAQ. V dropped 5 bases and J dropped 0 bases, with 13 bases sitting between them. The CDR3 extends over 15 amino acids. The CDR3 protein is CASSPPRQMNTEAFF. The CDR3 coding sequence is TGTGCCAGCAGCCCCCCCAGACAGATGAACACTGAAGCTTTCTTT. Full variable domain (rest looked up from reference TRBV7-8 and TRBJ1-1): GAGVSQSPRYKVAKRGQDVALRCDPISGHVSLFWYQQALGQGPEFLTYFQNEAQLDKSGLPSDRFFAERPEGSVSTLKIQRTQQEDSAVYLCASSPPRQMNTEAFFGQGTRLTVV.

With respect to this clone: The sample has other DNA sequences that encode this CDR3 too. CDR3 DNA: TGTGCCAGCAGCGTAGGAGGGAGAGAGACCCAGTACTTC. Translation: CASSVGGRETQYF. The chain has TRBV9 and TRBJ2-5; D may be TRBD2 (5 bases). The CDR3 sequence is 13 residues long. CDR1 and CDR2 (germline): SGDLS, YYNGEE. Trimming removed 0 bases from V and 4 bases from J, with 7 bases in between.

This chain links TRBV15 with TRBJ2-3, with D possibly being TRBD1 or TRBD2 (5 bases each). CDR3 length: 14 residues. Germline assignment: CDR1 LNHNV and CDR2 YYDKDF (reference sequence). Trimming removed 7 bases at V and 4 bases at J, with 15 bases between. CDR3 amino acids: CATTWDGWADTQYF. The CDR3 DNA is TGTGCCACCACCTGGGACGGGTGGGCAGATACGCAGTATTTT.

The V call is TRBV6-5, the J call TRBJ1-1; D gene ambiguous. V was trimmed by 7 bases and J by 1 base, leaving 13 bases between them. The germline gives CDR1 MNHEY, CDR2 SVGAGI. This CDR3 region has 14 residues. CDR3 nucleotide sequence: TGTGCCAGCAAACCGCAGCCGACGAACACTGAAGCTTTCTTT. This sequence encodes CASKPQPTNTEAFF.

This chain connects TRBV4-1 to TRBJ1-2; D is ambiguous. The length of the CDR3 is 14 residues. The ends were cut back, 1 base at V and 4 bases at J, with 10 bases in the middle. Germline lookup yields CDR1 MGHRA and CDR2 YSYEKL. The CDR3 protein is CASSQASRFYGYTF. CDR3 coding DNA: TGCGCCAGCAGCCAAGCTTCCAGGTTCTATGGCTACACCTTC.

CDR3 region: CASSYKLEAFF. CDR3 sequence (DNA): TGTGCCAGCAGTTATAAGCTTGAAGCTTTCTTT. The J gene is TRBJ1-1, the V gene TRBV6-6; D not certain. V was trimmed by 3 bases and J by 7 bases, leaving 6 bases between them. The CDR3 sequence is 11 residues long. The germline gives CDR1 MNHNY, CDR2 SVGAGI (reference sequence).

This clone was detected only a few times. The chain recombines TRBV29-1 with TRBJ2-7, with 10 bases lining up with TRBD2. CDR3 length: 15 amino acids. Germline CDR1 is SQVTM and CDR2 is ANQGSEA. The trim removed 3 bases at V and 3 bases at J, leaving 8 bases unmatched. In DNA form, the CDR3 reads TGCAGCGTTGAGGGGCAGCGGGAGGGCTACTACGAGCAGTACTTC. Translating gives CSVEGQREGYYEQYF.

The genes are TRBV6-1 and TRBJ1-5, with unresolved D. CDR3 length: 14 amino acids. V was shortened by 1 base and J by 6 bases, with 10 bases between the two germline ends. The germline V gene encodes CDR1 MNHNS and CDR2 SASEGT. CDR3 region: CASSEGAGGQPQHF. CDR3 DNA sequence: TGTGCCAGCAGTGAAGGGGCAGGTGGTCAGCCCCAGCATTTT.

This chain joins TRBV5-4 and TRBJ2-7; D uncertain. Germline V gene sequence: CDR1 SGHNT, CDR2 YYREEE (reference sequence). This CDR3 is built from 14 residues. V was shortened by 1 base and J by 2 bases, with 10 bases between the two germline ends. Here the CDR3 reads CASSLWQATYEQYF. The CDR3 nucleotides read TGTGCCAGCAGCTTGTGGCAGGCGACCTACGAGCAGTACTTC.

The chain combines TRBV27 with TRBJ2-7; tentatively, D is TRBD2 (5 bases). Germline lookup yields CDR1 MNHEY and CDR2 SMNVEV (reference sequence). V was clipped by 0 bases and J by 2 bases, with 8 bases between them. This CDR3 has 14 amino acids. As DNA, the CDR3 is TGTGCCAGCAGTTTATCCGGGATCCCCTACGAGCAGTACTTC. Protein sequence: CASSLSGIPYEQYF.

The genes are TRBV5-1 and TRBJ2-5, with 7 bases lining up with TRBD2. CDR3 size: 16 residues. The trim removed 0 bases at V and 5 bases at J, leaving 10 bases unmatched. Germline values: CDR1 SGHRS, CDR2 YFSETQ. CDR3 residues: CASSLVGGLDMETQYF. CDR3 sequence (DNA): TGCGCCAGCAGCTTGGTCGGTGGACTAGACATGGAGACCCAGTACTTC.

The chain carries TRBV5-1 and TRBJ1-4; a weak D match, TRBD1 (6 bases). V was clipped by 5 bases and J by 5 bases, with 16 bases between them. CDR3 size: 15 residues. In germline, CDR1 is SGHRS, CDR2 YFSETQ. The CDR3 is CASSFAGDGNEKLFF. The CDR3, as DNA: TGCGCCAGCAGTTTTGCAGGGGACGGGAATGAAAAACTGTTTTTT.

In DNA form, the CDR3 reads TGTGCCAGCACCTCCTCACCTGAGACCCAGTACTTC. Its translation is CASTSSPETQYF. The V call is TRBV7-2, the J call TRBJ2-5, with no clear D. In germline, CDR1 is SGHTA, CDR2 FQGNSA. CDR3 length: 12 residues. With 7 bases removed from V and 5 bases from J, the gap between germline ends came to 11 bases.

This clone was seen only a few times. The chain has TRBV7-9 and TRBJ1-2; 7 bases are a match to TRBD1. CDR3 size: 17 residues. Looked up from germline, CDR1 is SEHNR and CDR2 is FQNEAQ (reference sequence). V gave up 0 bases and J gave up 1 base; unmatched junction bases: 8. The CDR3 nucleotides read TGTGCCAGCAGCTTAGCGTGGGAGGGGGCTGGTAACTATGGCTACACCTTC. This sequence encodes CASSLAWEGAGNYGYTF.

The chain has TRBV19 and TRBJ1-4; D perhaps matches TRBD1 (5 bases). CDR1 is LNHDA, CDR2 SQIVND, per germline (reference sequence). The CDR3 runs to 16 residues. V lost 9 bases and J 5 bases, leaving 22 bases between the germline ends. CDR3 region: CARPDRNRGENEKLFF. CDR3 DNA: TGTGCCAGGCCAGATCGAAACAGAGGGGAAAATGAAAAACTGTTTTTT.

Only one count was recorded for this clone. The genes are TRBV7-8 and TRBJ2-7; TRBD2 aligns across 7 bases. Germline loops: CDR1 SGHVS, CDR2 FQNEAQ. The CDR3 totals 16 residues. Losses at the gene ends were 1 base for V and 7 bases for J; bases not matched to a gene: 13. As DNA, the CDR3 is TGTGCCAGCAGCTTAGTGCGTGGCGGGAGCTTAAGGGAGCAGTACTTC. Translated: CASSLVRGGSLREQYF.

The gene calls are TRBV3-1 (or the pseudogene TRBV3-2) and TRBJ2-1; no clear D. Germline CDR1 is LGHDT and CDR2 is YNNKEL (reference sequence). V lost 4 bases, J lost 5 bases, and 6 bases lay in between. This CDR3 contains 12 residues. The CDR3 bases are TGTGCCAGCAGCCGGATAGACAATGAGCAGTTCTTC. Translation gives CASSRIDNEQFF.

The V call is TRBV7-9, the J call TRBJ2-7; D uncertain. CDR1 and CDR2 (germline): SEHNR, FQNEAQ (reference sequence). This CDR3 has 13 amino acids. The V and J ends lost 5 bases and 2 bases respectively, with 10 bases between them. The CDR3 DNA reads TGTGCCAGCAGCCCACCGGCAACCTACGAGCAGTACTTC. Its protein is CASSPPATYEQYF.